The 24 T cell receptor beta chains listed next were all sequenced from one sample in a study of early T cells in non-severe SARS-CoV-2 infection. TCRdb analysed the 5' RACE reads with MiXCR anew, one entry per CDR3 protein. The sample consists of roughly 30,000 distinct CDR3 sequences, about 6% of them appearing once. Here the sequenced sample was whole blood, taken at baseline. The receptors were sampled from an adult who was a healthcare worker with PCR-confirmed SARS-CoV-2 infection or an uninfected control (not recorded which).

Many counts were recorded for this clonotype. This chain joins TRBV2 and TRBJ2-2, with 10 bases matching TRBD2. Germline CDR1 is SNHLY and CDR2 is FYNNEI. The CDR3 is 14 amino acids. J lost 6 bases, V lost 7 bases, and 5 bases had no gene match. The CDR3 DNA sequence: TGTGCCAGCATGGCTAGCGGGAGCGCCGGGGAGCTGTTTTTT. It specifies CASMASGSAGELFF.

The V call is TRBV11-2, the J call TRBJ2-3; D is undetermined. Germline CDR1 SGHAT, CDR2 FQNNGV. This CDR3 region has 15 residues. V lost 1 base, J lost 5 bases, and 13 bases lay in between. The CDR3 here is CASSLAGRVVDTQYF. In DNA form, the CDR3 reads TGTGCCAGCAGCTTAGCTGGTCGGGTCGTAGATACGCAGTATTTT. Combining the CDR3 with reference TRBV11-2 and TRBJ2-3 gives the whole variable domain EAGVAQSPRYKIIEKRQSVAFWCNPISGHATLYWYQQILGQGPKLLIQFQNNGVVDDSQLPKDRFSAERLKGVDSTLKIQPAKLEDSAVYLCASSLAGRVVDTQYFGPGTRLTVL.

This clonotype was seen ten or more times. The rearrangement uses TRBV6-6 and TRBJ1-1, with 7 bases matching TRBD1. The CDR3 is made up of 12 amino acids. CDR1 and CDR2 from the germline V gene are MNHNY and SVGAGI (reference sequence). V gave up 6 bases and J gave up 8 bases; unmatched junction bases: 6. This CDR3 is CASRPGQTEAFF. Here the CDR3 DNA reads TGTGCCAGCAGGCCGGGACAGACCGAAGCTTTCTTT.

In its sample, this clonotype was seen many times. The V gene is TRBV18, the J gene TRBJ1-4, with D possibly being TRBD1 (5 bases). Looked up from germline, CDR1 is KGHSH and CDR2 is LQKENI. Trimming took off 3 bases at V and 0 bases at J, with 8 bases between the two ends. The CDR3 runs to 15 residues. CDR3 region: CASSPVGATNEKLFF. CDR3 bases: TGTGCCAGCTCACCGGTAGGGGCAACTAATGAAAAACTGTTTTTT.

This clonotype was observed at least ten times. The chain joins TRBV5-6 to TRBJ2-1, with 7 positions matching TRBD1. Per germline, CDR1 SGHDT and CDR2 YYEEEE. V trimming: 2 bases; J trimming: 2 bases; junction bases outside the gene matches: 7. This CDR3 spans 16 amino acids. The CDR3 loop is CASSFRGLVTYNEQFF. The CDR3 nucleotides read TGTGCCAGCAGCTTCAGGGGGTTGGTGACCTACAATGAGCAGTTCTTC.

Many counts were recorded for this clonotype. The rearrangement uses TRBV19 and TRBJ1-5, with D perhaps TRBD1 (6 bases). Germline CDR1 is LNHDA and CDR2 is SQIVND (reference sequence). V shed 5 bases and J shed 3 bases, with 8 bases lying between them. This CDR3 spans 13 amino acids. The CDR3 DNA is TGTGCCAGTAGTGGACAGTTCAATCAGCCCCAGCATTTT. It yields the protein CASSGQFNQPQHF.

Ten or more counts support this clonotype. CDR3 sequence: CATRVRRAGEKLFF. The CDR3 bases are TGTGCCACCCGGGTTAGGCGAGCTGGTGAAAAACTGTTTTTT. The J gene is TRBJ1-4, the V gene TRBV6-6; D is ambiguous. The CDR3 loop spans 14 amino acids. Trimming stripped 10 bases from V and 7 bases from J, with 19 bases between. Germline-derived CDR1 and CDR2 are MNHNY and SVGAGI (reference sequence).

Ten or more counts support this clonotype. The rearrangement joins TRBV28 to TRBJ2-7; 10 bases are shared with TRBD1. With V trimmed by 1 base and J by 2 bases, 11 bases remained unmatched. This CDR3 spans 18 amino acids. From germline, CDR1 is MDHEN and CDR2 SYDVKM. The CDR3 sequence: CASSLLVVGTGDPYEQYF. CDR3 coding DNA: TGTGCCAGCAGTTTATTGGTCGTCGGGACAGGGGATCCCTACGAGCAGTACTTC.

This clonotype was detected many times. The chain is built from TRBV12-3 or TRBV12-4 and TRBJ2-3; D gene ambiguous. V gave up 5 bases and J gave up 6 bases, with 9 bases separating them. This CDR3 comprises 12 residues. The CDR3 DNA is TGTGCCAGCAGTCCCACCGTGGATACGCAGTATTTT. This encodes CASSPTVDTQYF.

This clonotype was picked up many times. The chain joins TRBV18 to TRBJ2-7; 12 bases map to TRBD2. In germline, CDR1 is KGHSH, CDR2 LQKENI. V trimming: 2 bases; J trimming: 2 bases; junction bases outside the gene matches: 10. This CDR3 has 18 amino acids. For the CDR3, the DNA is TGTGCCAGCTCACCAGGGTCACTAGCGGGGGGCCGCACCTACGAGCAGTACTTC. Translating gives CASSPGSLAGGRTYEQYF.

This clonotype was recorded many times. The chain joins TRBV4-2 to TRBJ2-5, with 7 nucleotides matching TRBD2. The CDR3 is 14 residues long. V trimming: 7 bases; J trimming: 3 bases; junction bases outside the gene matches: 8. Germline V gives CDR1 LGHNA, CDR2 YNFKEQ. CDR3 nucleotides: TGTGCCAGCACCCGTTCGGGGGGTGAAGAGACCCAGTACTTC. Translated: CASTRSGGEETQYF.

This clonotype was detected ten times or more. The rearrangement joins TRBV4-3 to TRBJ1-2; 11 bases are a match to TRBD1. Germline CDR1 is LGHNA and CDR2 is YSLEER. Losses at the gene ends were 4 bases for V and 7 bases for J; bases not matched to a gene: 11. CDR3 length: 16 residues. The CDR3 region has the DNA TGCGCCAGCAGCCGCGGGACAGGGGGGTCGTCTGGTGGCTACACCTTC. Residues: CASSRGTGGSSGGYTF.

By share, this clonotype ranks as medium-sized. The chain couples TRBV7-2 to TRBJ2-1, with 8 bases fitting TRBD2. This CDR3 contains 14 residues. The germline V gene has CDR1 SGHTA and CDR2 FQGNSA. After removal of 1 base from V and 8 bases from J, the junction contained 4 bases not matched to a gene. This CDR3 reads CASSLVGGVDEQFF. CDR3 nucleotides: TGTGCCAGCAGCTTAGTCGGGGGGGTTGATGAGCAGTTCTTC.

This clonotype appeared many times. The chain recombines TRBV7-9 with TRBJ1-1; 11 bases fit TRBD1. The length of the CDR3 is 18 residues. Germline CDR1 is SEHNR and CDR2 is FQNEAQ (reference sequence). V was clipped by 5 bases and J by 4 bases; unmatched bases: 15. For the CDR3, the DNA is TGTGCCAGCAGCGAACAACCGGGACAGGGGGTTGCGGGCACTGAAGCTTTCTTT. Translated: CASSEQPGQGVAGTEAFF.

This clonotype was picked up a small number of times. The chain employs TRBV6-5 and TRBJ2-5; 11 nucleotides line up with TRBD2. Unmatched junction bases numbered 8, after V lost 5 bases and J lost 6 bases. Germline-derived CDR1 and CDR2 are MNHEY and SVGAGI. The CDR3 is made up of 15 amino acids. CDR3 DNA sequence: TGTGCCAGCAGTAGGCAGGGACTAGCGGCTCAGACCCAGTACTTC. Translating gives CASSRQGLAAQTQYF.

This clonotype was counted at least ten times. The chain recombines TRBV29-1 with TRBJ2-1; D may be TRBD1 (6 bases). This CDR3 spans 14 amino acids. Germline CDR1 is SQVTM and CDR2 is ANQGSEA. V lost 8 bases and J 4 bases, leaving 18 bases between the germline ends. CDR3 bases: TGCAGCCTAAGGGGGAGTGACTCTTACAATGAGCAGTTCTTC. It encodes CSLRGSDSYNEQFF.

This clonotype was recorded at least ten times. The rearrangement uses TRBV7-9 and TRBJ2-1, with D unresolved. The CDR3 is 15 residues long. Trimming cost V 2 bases and J 3 bases, with 11 bases left between them. Germline-derived CDR1 and CDR2 are SEHNR and FQNEAQ (reference sequence). Here the CDR3 reads CASSLYPSGYNEQFF. CDR3 sequence (DNA): TGTGCCAGCAGCTTATATCCGTCGGGCTACAATGAGCAGTTCTTC. Filled out from reference TRBV7-9 and TRBJ2-1, the complete variable domain reads DTGVSQNPRHKITKRGQNVTFRCDPISEHNRLYWYRQTLGQGPEFLTYFQNEAQLEKSRLLSDRFSAERPKGSFSTLEIQRTEQGDSAMYLCASSLYPSGYNEQFFGPGTRLTVL.

This clonotype was recorded a few times. This chain joins TRBV11-2 and TRBJ2-1; 7 nucleotides align to TRBD2. The CDR3 contains 14 residues. Trimming cost V 6 bases and J 3 bases; bases outside gene matches: 5. The germline gives CDR1 SGHAT, CDR2 FQNNGV. The CDR3 loop is CASRMGGFYNEQFF. The DNA of the CDR3 is TGTGCCAGCAGGATGGGGGGGTTCTACAATGAGCAGTTCTTC.

This clonotype was recorded at least ten times. This chain links TRBV4-3 with TRBJ1-4; 11 bases line up with TRBD1. V lost 5 bases to trimming and J lost 0 bases; unmatched junction nucleotides: 8. Germline V gene sequence: CDR1 LGHNA, CDR2 YSLEER. The CDR3 has 18 amino acids. CDR3 coding DNA: TGCGCCAGCAGCTATTTGGTGGGACAGGGGGCAACTAATGAAAAACTGTTTTTT. This translates into CASSYLVGQGATNEKLFF.

This clonotype was seen ten or more times. The chain joins TRBV2 to TRBJ2-2; 12 nucleotides line up with TRBD2. The CDR3 runs to 19 residues. Germline V CDR1 and CDR2: SNHLY, FYNNEI. Losses at the gene ends were 3 bases for V and 0 bases for J; bases not matched to a gene: 8. The CDR3 spells CASSDLPGLAGSNTGELFF. Here the CDR3 DNA reads TGTGCCAGCAGTGACCTCCCGGGACTAGCGGGTTCGAACACCGGGGAGCTGTTTTTT. Variable domain in full (rest from reference TRBV2 and TRBJ2-2): EPEVTQTPSHQVTQMGQEVILRCVPISNHLYFYWYRQILGQKVEFLVSFYNNEISEKSEIFDDQFSVERPDGSNFTLKIRSTKLEDSAMYFCASSDLPGLAGSNTGELFFGEGSRLTVL.

This clonotype was counted many times. CDR3 DNA: TGTGCCAGCAGCCAAGATTCCCTAGCAACCTCCTCCTTCTTC. It specifies CASSQDSLATSSFF. This chain connects TRBV3-1 to TRBJ2-1; D may be TRBD2 (5 bases). Trimming shortened V by 0 bases and J by 16 bases, and 19 bases separated the two germline ends. The CDR3 has 14 amino acids. Germline lookup yields CDR1 LGHDT and CDR2 YNNKEL (reference sequence).

In its sample, this clonotype was seen many times. The rearrangement links TRBV30 to TRBJ2-7; maybe TRBD1 (5 bases). The germline V and J ends were trimmed by 3 bases and 0 bases, with 9 bases remaining between them. Germline V CDR1 and CDR2: GTSNPN, SVGIG (reference sequence). The CDR3 covers 13 residues. DNA of the CDR3: TGTGCCTGGAGAGCAGGGAACTCCTACGAGCAGTACTTC. This sequence encodes CAWRAGNSYEQYF. The full variable domain, in which reference TRBV30 and TRBJ2-7 provide the parts outside the CDR3, is SQTIHQWPATLVQPVGSPLSLECTVEGTSNPNLYWYRQAAGRGLQLLFYSVGIGQISSEVPQNLSASRPQDRQFILSSKKLLLSDSGFYLCAWRAGNSYEQYFGPGTRLTVT.

The chain joins TRBV20-1 to TRBJ2-3; D gene ambiguous. Trimming took 2 bases from V and 1 from J, leaving 10 bases between them. The CDR3 spans 14 residues. CDR1 and CDR2 from the germline V gene are DFQATT and SNEGSKA (reference sequence). The CDR3 protein is CSARRGAGTDTQYF. CDR3 sequence (DNA): TGCAGTGCTAGACGCGGCGCTGGCACAGATACGCAGTATTTT.

This clonotype was observed a few times. The chain employs TRBV6-1 and TRBJ1-5; D is ambiguous. Trimming took off 3 bases at V and 3 bases at J, with 12 bases between the two ends. The length of the CDR3 is 15 residues. Germline V gives CDR1 MNHNS, CDR2 SASEGT. The CDR3 DNA sequence: TGTGCCAGCAGTGAGCCGGGCCAGCCCAATCAGCCCCAGCATTTT. Amino acid sequence: CASSEPGQPNQPQHF.